Below, 15 T cell receptor beta chains from the same sample are listed, as sequenced in a study of blood T cells in healthy people across ages. Alongside a J-beta primer mix, a sample-barcoded 5' primer served in a second PCR lasting roughly 6 to 11 cycles. A single record per CDR3 protein comes from TCRdb applying MiXCR to the 5' RACE reads. The repertoire holds 720,000 or so distinct CDR3 sequences, with 40% to 45% as singletons. The sequenced sample was blood. The receptor set was obtained from an elderly man in good health.

The chain combines TRBV3-1 with TRBJ2-1, with 12 nucleotides matching TRBD2. This CDR3 has 13 residues. Germline CDR1 is LGHDT and CDR2 is YNNKEL (reference sequence). The junction had 7 bases not matched to a gene; V was cut back by 4 bases and J by 15 bases. The CDR3 sequence: CASSLGLAGSAFF. The CDR3 DNA is TGTGCCAGCAGCCTAGGACTAGCGGGGTCTGCGTTCTTC.

This clonotype was seen a few times. The chain uses TRBV7-7 and TRBJ2-2; D is unresolved. CDR3 length: 14 amino acids. The germline gives CDR1 SSHAT, CDR2 FNYEAQ (reference sequence). V lost 2 bases and J lost 3, with 7 bases in between. CDR3 protein: CASSLLVDTGELFF. CDR3 sequence (DNA): TGTGCCAGCAGCTTATTAGTCGACACCGGGGAGCTGTTTTTT.

In this sample, this clonotype turned up many times. The CDR3 DNA reads TGCAGTGCTAGCCGCAGGTGGGCCTACAATGAGCAGTTCTTC. This encodes CSASRRWAYNEQFF. V and J are TRBV20-1 and TRBJ2-1; D remains ambiguous. Germline V lookup: CDR1 DFQATT, CDR2 SNEGSKA (reference sequence). The CDR3 sequence is 14 residues long. Trimming stripped 3 bases from V and 2 bases from J, with 11 bases between.

About this clonotype: A much bigger clone sits one base away, suggesting this may be a read error. This chain joins TRBV9 and TRBJ1-2; D call uncertain. CDR3 length equals 15 residues. Germline V gene lookup returns CDR1 SGDLS and CDR2 YYNGEE. CDR3 DNA: TGTACCAGCAGCGTAGGATATGACGGCTCCTATGGCTACACCTTC. As protein: CTSSVGYDGSYGYTF.

Of note for this clonotype: The conserved closing phenylalanine or tryptophan is absent in this CDR3, likely reflecting a read error. This chain uses TRBV7-9 with TRBJ1-2, with D perhaps matching TRBD1 (5 bases). Germline V gene lookup returns CDR1 SEHNR and CDR2 FQNEAQ (reference sequence). Trimming removed 4 bases from V and 8 bases from J, with 11 bases in between. The CDR3 loop spans 12 amino acids. CDR3 loop: CASSSGPGGYTL. The CDR3 nucleotides read TGTGCCAGCAGCTCGGGACCGGGAGGCTACACCCTC.

The rearrangement links TRBV20-1 to TRBJ2-7; TRBD2 agrees at 10 bases. This CDR3 is 15 amino acids long. The junction had 12 bases not matched to a gene; V was cut back by 3 bases and J by 7 bases. Germline CDR1 is DFQATT and CDR2 is SNEGSKA (reference sequence). The CDR3 region is CSARERLAGTNEQYF. CDR3 in DNA: TGCAGTGCTAGGGAAAGACTAGCGGGTACAAATGAGCAGTACTTC.

The chain couples TRBV20-1 to TRBJ2-1, with D tentatively TRBD2 (5 bases). With 3 bases removed from V and 10 bases from J, the gap between germline ends came to 16 bases. The germline gives CDR1 DFQATT, CDR2 SNEGSKA (reference sequence). This CDR3 spans 13 amino acids. CDR3 DNA sequence: TGCAGTGCTAGTGACCGGGGAGCTGGGGAGCAGTTCTTC. This sequence encodes CSASDRGAGEQFF.

About this clonotype itself: One junction end disagrees with the germline gene, perhaps due to a read error. The J gene is TRBJ2-7, the V gene TRBV28, with D hard to call. Germline V gives CDR1 MDHEN, CDR2 SYDVKM. The CDR3 is 15 residues long. This CDR3 reads CASSSPNGRSYGQYF. CDR3 nucleotides: TGTGCCAGCAGTTCCCCAAACGGACGGAGCTACGGGCAGTACTTC.

CDR3 sequence reads: CASSRASGQGREQYF. The CDR3 bases are TGTGCCAGCAGCCGGGCCTCGGGACAGGGTCGGGAGCAGTACTTC. The genes are TRBV3-1 and TRBJ2-7; 9 bases are a match to TRBD1. V was clipped by 4 bases and J by 7 bases; unmatched bases: 11. The CDR3 is made up of 15 amino acids. Germline CDR1 LGHDT, CDR2 YNNKEL (reference sequence).

A few counts support this clonotype. This chain uses TRBV29-1 with TRBJ2-5; D is possibly TRBD1 (5 bases). CDR3 length equals 12 residues. V lost 4 bases and J lost 1, with 7 bases in between. CDR1 and CDR2 from the germline V gene are SQVTM and ANQGSEA. This CDR3 reads CSVGDSQETQYF. The CDR3 nucleotides are TGCAGCGTTGGAGACAGCCAAGAGACCCAGTACTTC. Drawing the rest from reference TRBV29-1 and TRBJ2-5, the complete variable domain is SAVISQKPSRDICQRGTSLTIQCQVDSQVTMMFWYRQQPGQSLTLIATANQGSEATYESGFVIDKFPISRPNLTFSTLTVSNMSPEDSSIYLCSVGDSQETQYFGPGTRLLVL.

Details on this clonotype: One base away lies a much larger clone, so this may be a sequencing read error. The chain employs TRBV20-1 and TRBJ2-5, with unresolved D. Per germline, CDR1 DFQATT and CDR2 SNEGSKA (reference sequence). The CDR3 sequence is 12 residues long. In DNA, the CDR3 is TGCAGTGCTAGACCGGACGAAGAGATCCAGTACTTC. Amino acids: CSARPDEEIQYF.

This clonotype was seen more than once but under ten times. V usage is TRBV7-9 and J usage is TRBJ1-2; 7 bases are a match to TRBD1. The CDR3 has 12 amino acids. J was trimmed by 6 bases and V by 5 bases; bases with no gene match: 3. CDR1 and CDR2 (germline): SEHNR, FQNEAQ (reference sequence). The CDR3 loop reads CASSPGTDGYTF. The DNA of the CDR3 is TGTGCCAGCAGCCCCGGGACAGATGGCTACACCTTC. The entire variable domain, with the rest obtained from reference TRBV7-9 and TRBJ1-2, is as follows: DTGVSQNPRHKITKRGQNVTFRCDPISEHNRLYWYRQTLGQGPEFLTYFQNEAQLEKSRLLSDRFSAERPKGSFSTLEIQRTEQGDSAMYLCASSPGTDGYTFGSGTRLTVV.

This clonotype was seen a few times. V is TRBV6-5 and J is TRBJ2-1, with 8 positions matching TRBD2. Germline values: CDR1 MNHEY, CDR2 SVGAGI. The CDR3 covers 15 residues. V trimming: 0 bases; J trimming: 3 bases; junction bases outside the gene matches: 1. CDR3 in DNA: TGTGCCAGCAGTTACTCGGGGACTAGCTACAATGAGCAGTTCTTC. Translating gives CASSYSGTSYNEQFF.

The CDR3 DNA reads as TGCGCCAGCAGCCAAGGTCCCCGACAGGGCGGTGAGCAGTTCTTC. This sequence encodes CASSQGPRQGGEQFF. The chain carries TRBV4-1 and TRBJ2-1; 7 nucleotides line up with TRBD1. CDR1 MGHRA and CDR2 YSYEKL come from the germline V gene. V trimming: 1 base; J trimming: 9 bases; junction bases outside the gene matches: 9. The CDR3 runs to 15 residues.

This clonotype was seen more than once but under ten times. This chain links TRBV6-2 or TRBV6-3 with TRBJ1-1; D is unresolved. The CDR3 length is 13 residues. Germline CDR1 MNHEY, CDR2 SVGEGT. V was cut by 7 bases and J by 6 bases, with 15 bases left in between. CDR3 protein: CASIYEADSEAFF. The CDR3 DNA is TGTGCCAGCATCTACGAGGCGGATTCTGAAGCTTTCTTT.